This passage covers 29 T cell receptor beta chains from one sample sequenced in a study of cytomegalovirus exposure and HLA in healthy donors. This PCR relied on a set of 60 Vbeta primers and 13 Jbeta primers. Profiled with immunoSEQ multiplex PCR; TCRdb holds only in-frame clones, not every one. This table lists about 140,000 clones. The specimen sequenced was PBMCs. These receptors were taken from a male donor in good health and CMV-seronegative.

This chain joins TRBV7-2 and TRBJ1-4; D might be TRBD1 (5 bases). The length of the CDR3 is 16 residues. Germline-derived CDR1 and CDR2 are SGHTA and FQGNSA. Trimming removed 1 base from V and 6 bases from J, with 15 bases in between. As DNA, the CDR3 is TGTGCCAGCAGCTTAGTATCCCCCCGGGGGGATGAAAAACTGTTTTTT. Translated, it gives CASSLVSPRGDEKLFF. Variable domain in full (rest from reference TRBV7-2 and TRBJ1-4): GAGVSQSPSNKVTEKGKDVELRCDPISGHTALYWYRQSLGQGLEFLIYFQGNSAPDKSGLPSDRFSAERTGGSVSTLTIQRTQQEDSAVYLCASSLVSPRGDEKLFFGSGTQLSVL.

The V gene is TRBV27, the J gene TRBJ1-5; 7 bases line up with TRBD1. Looked up from germline, CDR1 is MNHEY and CDR2 is SMNVEV (reference sequence). V trimming: 0 bases; J trimming: 6 bases; junction bases outside the gene matches: 5. There are 15 residues in the CDR3. For the CDR3, the DNA is TGTGCCAGCAGTTTATCATTCAGGGGGTCTCAGCCCCAGCATTTT. Translating gives CASSLSFRGSQPQHF.

The J gene is TRBJ1-5, the V gene TRBV9, with D unclear. The V gene lost 0 bases and the J gene lost 0 bases, with 7 bases spanning the gap. CDR3 length: 15 residues. CDR1 is SGDLS, CDR2 YYNGEE, per germline. This CDR3 reads CASSVDGYSNQPQHF. The CDR3 coding sequence is TGTGCCAGCAGCGTAGACGGTTATAGCAATCAGCCCCAGCATTTT. The whole variable domain, filled in from reference TRBV9 and TRBJ1-5, reads DSGVTQTPKHLITATGQRVTLRCSPRSGDLSVYWYQQSLDQGLQFLIQYYNGEERAKGNILERFSAQQFPDLHSELNLSSLELGDSALYFCASSVDGYSNQPQHFGDGTRLSIL.

The chain links TRBV4-3 to TRBJ1-5; possibly TRBD1 for D (5 bases). The V end was cut by 0 bases, the J end by 4 bases, with 13 bases between. This CDR3 comprises 16 residues. Germline values: CDR1 LGHNA, CDR2 YSLEER. The CDR3 DNA reads TGCGCCAGCAGCCAAGAGTACGGACATAATAATCAGCCCCAGCATTTT. This encodes CASSQEYGHNNQPQHF.

The genes are TRBV18 and TRBJ1-3, with 8 positions matching TRBD1. Germline V gene data show CDR1 as KGHSH and CDR2 as LQKENI. The length of the CDR3 is 18 residues. V dropped 6 bases and J dropped 0; count of bases not matched to a gene: 13. The DNA of the CDR3 is TGTGCCAGCTCCCGTCCCGGGACAGGTCCGACCTCTGGAAACACCATATATTTT. Translated, it gives CASSRPGTGPTSGNTIYF.

This chain links TRBV5-1 with TRBJ1-5; TRBD1 agrees at 9 bases. The CDR3 is 15 amino acids. V gave up 0 bases and J gave up 4 bases; unmatched junction bases: 2. Germline CDR1 and CDR2: SGHRS and YFSETQ. The CDR3 is CASSLGDRVNQPQHF. The CDR3, as DNA: TGCGCCAGCAGCTTGGGGGACAGGGTTAATCAGCCCCAGCATTTT.

The rearrangement uses TRBV19 and TRBJ1-5, with a weak D call TRBD1 (6 bases). The germline V gene has CDR1 LNHDA and CDR2 SQIVND (reference sequence). The CDR3 is 14 amino acids. The germline V and J ends were trimmed by 3 bases and 4 bases, with 10 bases remaining between them. The CDR3 nucleotides are TGTGCCAGTAGTATCGGGGGGCGAAATCAGCCCCAGCATTTT. It is translated as CASSIGGRNQPQHF.

The chain uses TRBV5-1 and TRBJ2-7; D remains ambiguous. Between the trimmed V and J ends, which lost 4 bases and 6 bases, there was a span of 8 bases. This CDR3 comprises 11 residues. Germline CDR1 reads SGHRS; CDR2 reads YFSETQ. The CDR3 reads CASSPGLEQYF. In DNA, the CDR3 is TGCGCCAGCAGCCCAGGTCTCGAGCAGTACTTC.

This chain uses TRBV9 with TRBJ2-2, with D possibly TRBD1 on 5 matching bases. V lost 0 bases to trimming and J lost 1 base, with 10 bases between them. The CDR3 is 16 amino acids. Germline CDR1 SGDLS, CDR2 YYNGEE. The CDR3 DNA follows: TGTGCCAGCAGCGTAGGGAAGGGGAAGAACACCGGGGAGCTGTTTTTT. Residues: CASSVGKGKNTGELFF.

The rearrangement uses TRBV10-1 and TRBJ2-1, with a possible D match to TRBD2 (6 bases). The CDR3 covers 15 residues. Deletions cut 0 bases from V and 9 bases from J, with 15 bases between. Germline values: CDR1 WNHNN, CDR2 SYGVQD (reference sequence). The CDR3 protein is CASSESGLPSGEQFF. The CDR3 DNA reads TGCGCCAGCAGTGAGTCTGGACTACCGAGTGGTGAGCAGTTCTTC.

This sequence joins TRBV9 and TRBJ1-1; TRBD1 might be the D (5 bases). The V gene lost 4 bases and the J gene lost 10 bases, with 20 bases spanning the gap. There are 14 residues in the CDR3. Germline values: CDR1 SGDLS, CDR2 YYNGEE. The CDR3 sequence: CASSIGSPRRGAFF. CDR3 bases: TGTGCCAGCAGCATTGGGTCTCCCCGGAGGGGAGCTTTCTTT.

The chain links TRBV13 to TRBJ2-7; TRBD2 matches 9 bases. Losses at the gene ends were 5 bases for V and 6 bases for J; bases not matched to a gene: 8. CDR1 and CDR2 from the germline V gene are PRHDT and FYEKMQ (reference sequence). This CDR3 region has 14 residues. CDR3 residues: CASSPGLAGREQYF. The CDR3 DNA is TGTGCCAGCAGCCCGGGACTAGCAGGCCGCGAGCAGTACTTC.

The chain is built from TRBV20-1 and TRBJ2-7; D perhaps matches TRBD1 (5 bases). The V end lost 4 bases, the J end lost 5 bases, and 6 bases lay between the germline ends. The germline CDR1 and CDR2 sequences are DFQATT and SNEGSKA (reference sequence). CDR3 size: 10 residues. The CDR3 DNA is TGCAGTGCTACAGGGAACGAGCAGTACTTC. Translation gives CSATGNEQYF.

The rearrangement links TRBV29-1 to TRBJ2-3; tentative D call: TRBD2 (6 bases). Germline CDR1 SQVTM, CDR2 ANQGSEA. Trimming shortened V by 7 bases and J by 0 bases, and 17 bases separated the two germline ends. This CDR3 has 15 amino acids. The CDR3 loop reads CSARGDGGSTDTQYF. CDR3 DNA: TGCAGCGCAAGAGGGGATGGGGGGAGCACAGATACGCAGTATTTT.

The chain recombines TRBV29-1 with TRBJ1-2; D is possibly TRBD1 (6 bases). CDR1 is SQVTM, CDR2 ANQGSEA, per germline. Trimming cost V 6 bases and J 3 bases, with 23 bases left between them. CDR3 length: 16 residues. As DNA, the CDR3 is TGCAGCGTAGAAAAGGCGCAGGGGACGCACGACTATGGCTACACCTTC. Its protein is CSVEKAQGTHDYGYTF.

The chain employs TRBV30 and TRBJ2-7, with D unclear. This CDR3 is 15 amino acids long. V lost 3 bases and J 3 bases, leaving 18 bases between the germline ends. Germline CDR1 is GTSNPN and CDR2 is SVGIG (reference sequence). DNA of the CDR3: TGTGCCTGGAGCGGCCTCCGAGGAGTAAACTACGAGCAGTACTTC. This codes for CAWSGLRGVNYEQYF.

The chain combines TRBV5-1 with TRBJ2-5; D gene ambiguous. Per germline, CDR1 SGHRS and CDR2 YFSETQ. The CDR3 contains 14 residues. V lost 2 bases, J lost 3 bases, and 11 bases lay in between. The DNA of the CDR3 is TGCGCCAGCAGCTTCGCGGCAGCCGAAGAGACCCAGTACTTC. Translation: CASSFAAAEETQYF.

V is TRBV12-5 and J is TRBJ2-7, with 8 nucleotides matching TRBD2. The V segment lost 6 bases and the J segment 3 bases; nucleotides outside the gene matches: 4. Germline V gives CDR1 LGHNT, CDR2 FRNRAP. The CDR3 contains 13 residues. Written as DNA, the CDR3 is TGTGCTAGTGGGTCAGCGGGAGACTACGAGCAGTACTTC. It is translated as CASGSAGDYEQYF.

Here the CDR3 reads CATSREFISTLFF. The CDR3 nucleotides are TGTGCCACCAGCAGAGAATTTATATCGACTCTGTTTTTT. This sequence joins TRBV15 and TRBJ1-4; D is ambiguous. Germline V CDR1 and CDR2: LNHNV, YYDKDF (reference sequence). Trimming pared 0 bases from V and 14 bases from J, leaving 13 bases between. The CDR3 covers 13 residues. Combining the CDR3 with reference TRBV15 and TRBJ1-4 gives the whole variable domain DAMVIQNPRYQVTQFGKPVTLSCSQTLNHNVMYWYQQKSSQAPKLLFHYYDKDFNNEADTPDNFQSRRPNTSFCFLDIRSPGLGDTAMYLCATSREFISTLFFGSGTQLSVL.

The chain is built from TRBV19 and TRBJ2-2; 8 bases match TRBD2. CDR1 is LNHDA, CDR2 SQIVND, per germline (reference sequence). J was trimmed by 4 bases and V by 4 bases; bases with no gene match: 11. The CDR3 loop spans 17 amino acids. The CDR3 is CASSTPGLVAVTGELFF. The CDR3 DNA follows: TGTGCCAGTAGTACACCGGGACTAGTCGCTGTCACCGGGGAGCTGTTTTTT.

This chain links TRBV4-2 with TRBJ1-5; no reliable D call. Germline V gives CDR1 LGHNA, CDR2 YNFKEQ. The CDR3 has 12 residues. V was trimmed by 4 bases and J by 10 bases, leaving 11 bases between them. The CDR3 bases are TGTGCCAGCAGCCCCACGGGTCAACCCCAGCATTTT. Translating gives CASSPTGQPQHF.

This rearrangement joins TRBV5-1 to TRBJ2-7; 10 bases fit TRBD2. Trimming at V came to 4 bases and at J to 7 bases, leaving 11 bases not matched to a gene. CDR1 and CDR2 from the germline V gene are SGHRS and YFSETQ. This CDR3 is 15 amino acids long. The CDR3 reads CASSPLAGVSSEQYF. The CDR3 DNA reads as TGCGCCAGCAGCCCTCTAGCGGGGGTCTCGTCTGAGCAGTACTTC.

The CDR3 sequence: CAHDRGEVPYNEQFF. In DNA form, the CDR3 reads TGTGCCCACGATCGGGGGGAGGTCCCCTACAATGAGCAGTTCTTC. This chain joins TRBV30 and TRBJ2-1; 7 positions match TRBD2. Per the germline V gene, CDR1 is GTSNPN and CDR2 is SVGIG (reference sequence). Unmatched junction bases numbered 12, after V lost 8 bases and J lost 2 bases. CDR3 size: 15 residues.

The V and J genes are TRBV30 and TRBJ2-7, with 9 bases aligning to TRBD1. The CDR3 sequence is 11 residues long. Germline CDR1 is GTSNPN and CDR2 is SVGIG (reference sequence). J lost 6 bases, V lost 8 bases, and 5 bases had no gene match. CDR3 DNA sequence: TGTGCCGGGCGGGACAGGGCCGAGCAGTACTTC. This sequence encodes CAGRDRAEQYF. The entire variable domain, with the rest obtained from reference TRBV30 and TRBJ2-7, is as follows: SQTIHQWPATLVQPVGSPLSLECTVEGTSNPNLYWYRQAAGRGLQLLFYSVGIGQISSEVPQNLSASRPQDRQFILSSKKLLLSDSGFYLCAGRDRAEQYFGPGTRLTVT.

The chain recombines TRBV27 with TRBJ2-7; D is possibly TRBD1 (6 bases). Trimming left V 2 bases short and J 2 bases short, with 10 bases between. The CDR3 is 14 residues long. Germline V gives CDR1 MNHEY, CDR2 SMNVEV (reference sequence). CDR3 sequence (DNA): TGTGCCAGCAGTTTACTGGGACAACCCTACGAGCAGTACTTC. Translated: CASSLLGQPYEQYF.

V usage is TRBV29-1 and J usage is TRBJ2-1, with a tentative D call TRBD1 (6 bases). This CDR3 spans 15 amino acids. V lost 1 base to trimming and J lost 0 bases, with 10 bases between them. Germline CDR1 is SQVTM and CDR2 is ANQGSEA. Here the CDR3 reads CSVEVRGSSYNEQFF. In DNA form, the CDR3 reads TGCAGCGTTGAAGTCAGGGGCAGCTCCTACAATGAGCAGTTCTTC.

The chain carries TRBV28 and TRBJ2-7, with 16 bases matching TRBD2. This CDR3 region has 15 residues. Per the germline V gene, CDR1 is MDHEN and CDR2 is SYDVKM. V gave up 5 bases and J gave up 9 bases; unmatched junction bases: 7. The CDR3 DNA follows: TGTGCCAGCAGTCTCGGGACTAGCGGGGGGGCCAGGCAGTACTTC. Protein: CASSLGTSGGARQYF.

The chain uses TRBV30 and TRBJ1-1, with 7 positions matching TRBD1. Trimming took 5 bases from V and 3 from J; bases not matched to a gene: 6. The CDR3 loop spans 13 amino acids. Germline V CDR1 and CDR2: GTSNPN, SVGIG (reference sequence). The CDR3 is CAWCSRGDTEAFF. The CDR3 DNA is TGTGCCTGGTGCTCCAGGGGGGACACTGAAGCTTTCTTT.

The chain uses TRBV6-5 and TRBJ2-2, with 9 positions matching TRBD2. Trimming cost V 0 bases and J 6 bases; bases outside gene matches: 5. From germline, CDR1 is MNHEY and CDR2 SVGAGI. CDR3 length equals 16 residues. The CDR3 is CASSYSRGRASGELFF. The CDR3 DNA sequence: TGTGCCAGCAGTTACTCCCGCGGGAGGGCCTCCGGGGAGCTGTTTTTT.